These T cell receptor beta chains were read from a single sample in a study of post-analysis software for immune sequencing data. Via MiXCR, TCRdb re-called the PCR reads, giving one row per CDR3 protein. This sample has around 160,000 distinct CDR3 sequences, with 36% found just once. Sample: blood, taken after autologous hematopoietic stem cell transplantation. These receptors originate from a girl aged 10 to 17 with multiple sclerosis. CDR3s include the opening cysteine and the closing phenylalanine or tryptophan. D genes are given only for firm matches. Not every row has a clone size; where given, it reads once, few, many or a size class.

V	J	size	D	CDR3	DNA
TRBV3-1	TRBJ2-3	NA	NA	CAISRGMSTDTQYF	TGTGCCATTAGCAGGGGAATGAGCACAGATACGCAGTATTTT
TRBV24-1	TRBJ2-7	NA	TRBD1	CARWDRSYEQYF	TGTGCCAGATGGGACAGGTCCTACGAGCAGTACTTC
TRBV12-3/TRBV12-4	TRBJ1-1	many	TRBD1	CASSRQGRNTEAFF	TGTGCCAGCAGCCGACAGGGACGGAACACTGAAGCTTTCTTT
TRBV20-1	TRBJ2-1	NA	NA	CSASRDNEQFF	TGCAGTGCCTCGAGAGACAATGAGCAGTTCTTC
TRBV7-2	TRBJ2-4	NA	TRBD1	CASQGVGAGLAKNIQYF	TGTGCCTCCCAGGGGGTTGGCGCGGGTTTAGCCAAAAACATTCAGTACTTC
TRBV7-8	TRBJ2-6	few	TRBD2	CASSRLVGGGGANVLTF	TGTGCCAGCAGCCGATTGGTTGGCGGGGGAGGGGCCAACGTCCTGACTTTC
TRBV18	TRBJ2-7	NA	TRBD2	CASSPGASGSTGEQYF	TGTGCCAGCTCACCTGGGGCTAGCGGGAGTACCGGCGAGCAGTACTTC
TRBV3-1	TRBJ2-3	few	TRBD2	CASSQVAGGADTQYF	TGTGCCAGCAGCCAAGTAGCGGGGGGGGCCGATACGCAGTATTTT
TRBV10-1	TRBJ1-1	few	NA	CASRAGGETEAFF	TGCGCCAGCAGGGCTGGGGGGGAGACTGAAGCTTTCTTT
TRBV20-1	TRBJ2-1	NA	NA	CSARSQEGGSYNEQFF	TGCAGTGCTAGATCCCAAGAAGGGGGGAGTTACAATGAGCAGTTCTTC
TRBV15	TRBJ2-1	NA	TRBD2	CATSRVGLAGDHEQFF	TGTGCCACCAGCAGAGTAGGCCTAGCGGGAGACCATGAGCAGTTCTTC
TRBV6-2/TRBV6-3	TRBJ1-1	NA	NA	CASSYRLFDTEAFF	TGTGCCAGCAGTTATAGGCTCTTCGACACTGAAGCTTTCTTT
TRBV6-5	TRBJ1-2	few	TRBD1	CASSYLWDRVDGYTF	TGTGCCAGCAGTTACTTGTGGGACAGGGTTGATGGCTACACCTTC
TRBV2	TRBJ2-5	NA	NA	CASTGGTKETQYF	TGTGCCAGCACCGGCGGGACAAAAGAGACCCAGTACTTC
TRBV29-1	TRBJ2-3	NA	TRBD1	CSVEDRGHADTQYF	TGCAGCGTTGAGGACAGGGGGCATGCAGATACGCAGTATTTT
TRBV6-1	TRBJ2-2	many	NA	CASISLKGELFF	TGTGCCAGCATAAGTCTGAAAGGGGAGCTGTTTTTT
TRBV14	TRBJ1-2	NA	TRBD1	CASSQRWTGGNYGYTF	TGTGCCAGCAGCCAGCGATGGACAGGGGGAAACTATGGCTACACCTTC
TRBV6-2/TRBV6-3	TRBJ2-5	NA	NA	CASRSSGGKETQYF	TGTGCCAGCAGGAGTTCTGGGGGAAAAGAGACCCAGTACTTC
TRBV7-8	TRBJ2-3	NA	TRBD2	CASSLTSGNTDTQYF	TGTGCCAGCAGCCTCACTAGCGGGAACACAGATACGCAGTATTTT
TRBV5-6	TRBJ2-3	NA	TRBD2	CASSLSGPGGLSDTQYF	TGTGCCAGCAGCTTGTCCGGACCGGGAGGTTTGTCAGATACGCAGTATTTT
TRBV20-1	TRBJ2-1	NA	TRBD2	CSTGTTHYNEQFF	TGCAGTACCGGGACTACTCACTACAATGAGCAGTTCTTC
TRBV27	TRBJ2-1	few	TRBD2	CASGWGAGARSEQFF	TGTGCCAGCGGGTGGGGAGCGGGAGCCCGCAGTGAGCAGTTCTTC
TRBV20-1	TRBJ2-1	NA	TRBD1	CSARGDRTYNEQFF	TGCAGTGCTAGAGGGGACAGAACCTACAATGAGCAGTTCTTC
TRBV4-3	TRBJ2-1	many	TRBD2	CASSQDVSSGRNEQFF	TGCGCCAGCAGCCAAGATGTTAGTAGCGGGAGGAATGAGCAGTTCTTC
TRBV3-1	TRBJ2-5	NA	NA	CASSQDVPVWAETQYF	TGTGCCAGCAGCCAAGATGTTCCGGTTTGGGCGGAGACCCAGTACTTC
TRBV3-1	TRBJ2-3	few	TRBD2	CASSQGALAGTQQYF	TGTGCCAGCAGCCAAGGAGCACTAGCGGGTACCCAGCAGTATTTT
TRBV6-5	TRBJ2-1	few	TRBD2	CASSFQNMGLAGVHEQFF	TGTGCCAGCAGTTTCCAAAACATGGGACTAGCGGGAGTCCATGAGCAGTTCTTC
TRBV7-3	TRBJ2-3	NA	TRBD2	CASSPLAGTDTQYF	TGTGCCAGCAGCCCCCTAGCGGGCACAGATACGCAGTATTTT
TRBV7-2	TRBJ2-3	NA	NA	CASSLVAGFSDTQYF	TGTGCCAGCAGCTTAGTCGCGGGATTCTCAGATACGCAGTATTTT